Shown below are 27 T cell receptor beta chains from a single sample sequenced in a study of T cells in Graves' hyperthyroidism and ophthalmopathy (dated by TCRdb to between 2019 and 2020). The library was made by multiplex PCR. The sequencer listed for this sample is Illumina HiSeq 2000. Amplification of TCR beta CDR3 regions was carried out from RNA transcripts. For the first round of RT-PCR on the TCR CDR3, the HTBI primer set was used together with the Qiagen OneStep RT-PCR kit. Clones were called with MiXCR by TCRdb after fastp trimmed the public reads at Q25, and only in-frame beta chains were retained. Entries are consolidated by CDR3 protein sequence, retaining the most common genes and DNA. The sample table records hundreds of thousands of distinct CDR3 sequences; about 14% of these occur just once. Together, the top ten hold roughly 10% of the sample. The sequenced material came from blood. The receptors derive from a woman between 18 and 29 years old with Graves' hyperthyroidism.

This clonotype was recorded at least ten times. The chain has TRBV29-1 and TRBJ1-1; TRBD1 agrees at 7 bases. CDR1 is SQVTM, CDR2 ANQGSEA, per germline. With 6 bases clipped from V and 5 bases from J, the junction kept 6 bases outside the gene matches. CDR3 length equals 12 residues. The CDR3 protein is CSVDRVVTEAFF. Here the CDR3 DNA reads TGCAGCGTCGACAGGGTGGTGACTGAAGCTTTCTTT.

This clonotype was seen at least ten times. The genes are TRBV20-1 and TRBJ1-1, with 12 bases that match TRBD1. Trimming removed 1 base from V and 1 base from J; junction bases left unmatched: 4. Germline CDR1 reads DFQATT; CDR2 reads SNEGSKA (reference sequence). The CDR3 has 16 residues. The CDR3 DNA follows: TGCAGTGCTAGAGCCGGGACAGGGGGCCCGAACACTGAAGCTTTCTTT. Amino acid sequence: CSARAGTGGPNTEAFF.

The CDR3 DNA reads TGCAGCGAATCTCCTTGGGAGGGAGATACGCAGTATTTT. Its translation: CSESPWEGDTQYF. The chain employs TRBV29-1 and TRBJ2-3, with 7 bases lining up with TRBD2. CDR3 length: 13 amino acids. Germline CDR1 reads SQVTM; CDR2 reads ANQGSEA. Losses at the gene ends were 7 bases for V and 5 bases for J; bases not matched to a gene: 9.

Ten or more counts support this clonotype. The chain couples TRBV12-3 or TRBV12-4 to TRBJ2-1; 10 bases are shared with TRBD2. The ends lost 7 bases at V and 4 bases at J; junction bases unmatched: 16. The CDR3 is 18 residues long. For the CDR3, the DNA is TGTGCCAGCACCTTACTAGCGGGAAGGGAAAGGAAGTACAATGAGCAGTTCTTC. Amino acid sequence: CASTLLAGRERKYNEQFF.

Only a few counts were recorded for this clonotype. This chain connects TRBV24-1 to TRBJ2-6; no firm D call. With 6 bases removed from V and 5 bases from J, the gap between germline ends came to 10 bases. Germline V gene lookup returns CDR1 KGHDR and CDR2 SFDVKD. The CDR3 loop spans 14 amino acids. CDR3 sequence: CATSTVRRANVLTF. CDR3 nucleotide sequence: TGTGCCACCAGTACGGTAAGAAGGGCCAACGTCCTGACTTTC.

This clonotype was observed a few times. V usage is TRBV6-1 and J usage is TRBJ2-7; 10 bases map to TRBD1. There are 16 residues in the CDR3. V shed 6 bases, J shed 1 base, and the junction held 9 bases outside the gene matches. Germline V gene lookup returns CDR1 MNHNS and CDR2 SASEGT. The CDR3 region is CASSLTLDRGSYEQYF. For the CDR3, the DNA is TGTGCCAGCAGCCTTACACTGGACAGGGGGTCCTACGAGCAGTACTTC.

This clonotype came up once. One end of the junction is discordant with germline, which a read error may explain. The chain carries TRBV12-3 or TRBV12-4 and TRBJ2-4, with a weak D call TRBD2 (7 bases). This CDR3 contains 16 residues. CDR3 residues: CASSGGNRVAKNIQCF. In DNA, the CDR3 is TGTGCCAGCAGCGGGGGGAACAGGGTAGCCAAAAACATTCAGTGCTTC.

The chain has TRBV18 and TRBJ2-7, with TRBD2 matching 9 bases. Trimming cost V 2 bases and J 2 bases; bases outside gene matches: 4. The germline V gene encodes CDR1 KGHSH and CDR2 LQKENI. The CDR3 length is 15 residues. The CDR3 is CASSPSLAGTYEQYF. The DNA of the CDR3 is TGTGCCAGCTCACCATCCCTAGCGGGGACCTACGAGCAGTACTTC. The full variable domain, with the rest looked up from reference TRBV18 and TRBJ2-7, is NAGVMQNPRHLVRRRGQEARLRCSPMKGHSHVYWYRQLPEEGLKFMVYLQKENIIDESGMPKERFSAEFPKEGPSILRIQQVVRGDSAAYFCASSPSLAGTYEQYFGPGTRLTVT.

This clonotype was seen ten or more times. This chain joins TRBV7-8 and TRBJ2-7; 8 bases match TRBD1. Germline lookup yields CDR1 SGHVS and CDR2 FQNEAQ. V was pared by 4 bases and J by 6 bases, with 11 bases of the junction left unmatched. This CDR3 is built from 15 residues. Written as DNA, the CDR3 is TGTGCCAGCAGCTCCCGGACAGGGTCCCGTCTCGAGCAGTACTTC. Its protein product is CASSSRTGSRLEQYF. The entire variable domain, with the rest obtained from reference TRBV7-8 and TRBJ2-7, is as follows: GAGVSQSPRYKVAKRGQDVALRCDPISGHVSLFWYQQALGQGPEFLTYFQNEAQLDKSGLPSDRFFAERPEGSVSTLKIQRTQQEDSAVYLCASSSRTGSRLEQYFGPGTRLTVT.

This clonotype has only a few counts. The junction departs from the called germline gene at one end, perhaps through a read error. The chain employs TRBV12-3 or TRBV12-4 and TRBJ2-1, with D maybe TRBD2 (5 bases). There are 14 residues in the CDR3. The CDR3 coding sequence is TGTGCCAGCAGTTTAGGGGCACTAGACAATGAGCGGTTCTTC. Protein sequence: CASSLGALDNERFF.

This clonotype was seen repeatedly, ten times or more. The rearrangement uses TRBV18 and TRBJ2-6; D remains unclear. Germline V gene sequence: CDR1 KGHSH, CDR2 LQKENI. V lost 8 bases to trimming and J lost 0 bases, with 11 bases between them. This CDR3 contains 15 residues. The CDR3, as DNA: TGTGCCAGCAGCCCGCCACGCTCTGGGGCCAACGTCCTGACTTTC. Residues: CASSPPRSGANVLTF.

This clonotype was recorded at least ten times. This chain joins TRBV7-9 and TRBJ2-2; TRBD1 matches at 7 bases. V lost 3 bases to trimming and J lost 2 bases; unmatched junction nucleotides: 6. The V gene's germline CDR1 is SEHNR and CDR2 FQNEAQ (reference sequence). CDR3 size: 16 residues. CDR3 in amino acids: CASSFTGQDNTGELFF. The CDR3, as DNA: TGTGCCAGCAGCTTTACAGGACAGGACAACACCGGGGAGCTGTTTTTT.

The table lists this clonotype with many counts. The CDR3 is CASSQDYPGTGGAPGEQYF. As DNA, the CDR3 is TGTGCCAGCAGCCAGGACTACCCCGGGACAGGGGGCGCCCCGGGTGAGCAGTACTTC. This sequence joins TRBV3-1 and TRBJ2-7, with 12 bases matching TRBD1. Looked up from germline, CDR1 is LGHDT and CDR2 is YNNKEL (reference sequence). The CDR3 covers 19 residues. V lost 3 bases to trimming and J lost 7 bases; unmatched junction nucleotides: 19.

This clonotype was counted many times. The chain carries TRBV20-1 and TRBJ2-3, with no clear D. With 0 bases removed from V and 10 bases from J, the gap between germline ends came to 14 bases. Germline V gene lookup returns CDR1 DFQATT and CDR2 SNEGSKA (reference sequence). This CDR3 is built from 13 residues. In DNA form, the CDR3 reads TGCAGTGCTAGAGATCGTACTCCACTGGCGCAGTATTTT. It encodes CSARDRTPLAQYF.

This clonotype was detected ten times or more. The chain recombines TRBV30 with TRBJ2-3; the D gene is possibly TRBD2 (5 bases). The V gene lost 5 bases and the J gene lost 4 bases, with 19 bases spanning the gap. Germline V gene lookup returns CDR1 GTSNPN and CDR2 SVGIG (reference sequence). The CDR3 runs 15 residues. Here the CDR3 DNA reads TGTGCCTGGTCGCTCATCGGACTTTCATCAGATACGCAGTATTTT. It codes for CAWSLIGLSSDTQYF.

The chain carries TRBV5-1 and TRBJ1-6; 7 bases are a match to TRBD1. The CDR3 totals 16 residues. Trimming at V came to 2 bases and at J to 9 bases, leaving 11 bases not matched to a gene. The germline CDR1 and CDR2 sequences are SGHRS and YFSETQ. The CDR3 nucleotides read TGCGCCAGCAGCTTAGGTGGAGACAGGGCCGGTTCACCCCTCCACTTT. It encodes CASSLGGDRAGSPLHF.

This clonotype was observed many times. This sequence joins TRBV7-2 and TRBJ1-5, with a tentative D call TRBD1 (5 bases). The CDR3 extends over 16 amino acids. V was clipped by 4 bases and J by 3 bases, with 16 bases between them. Germline CDR1 is SGHTA and CDR2 is FQGNSA. The DNA for the CDR3 is TGTGCCAGCAGCTCCCCGGATAGGGGCTTCAATCAGCCCCAGCATTTT. Residues: CASSSPDRGFNQPQHF.

V gene TRBV5-1 combines with J gene TRBJ2-5, with 8 bases fitting TRBD2. There are 14 residues in the CDR3. Germline CDR1 SGHRS, CDR2 YFSETQ. The J segment lost 2 bases and the V segment lost 4 bases, leaving 4 bases of the junction unmatched. DNA for the CDR3: TGCGCCAGCAGCCCGGGACTAGATCAAGAGACCCAGTACTTC. Residues: CASSPGLDQETQYF.

The chain joins TRBV7-2 to TRBJ2-2; D call uncertain. Trimming cost V 3 bases and J 7 bases, with 9 bases left between them. CDR3 length equals 13 residues. Per the germline V gene, CDR1 is SGHTA and CDR2 is FQGNSA. The CDR3 sequence is CASSFQAGGELFF. CDR3 DNA sequence: TGTGCCAGCAGCTTTCAAGCCGGCGGGGAGCTGTTTTTT.

Many counts were recorded for this clonotype. The genes are TRBV12-3 or TRBV12-4 and TRBJ2-7, with 7 bases lining up with TRBD1. The CDR3 spans 13 residues. The V and J ends lost 3 bases and 4 bases, in that order; junction bases with no gene match: 3. The chain's CDR3 is CASSFGTAYEQYF. CDR3 sequence (DNA): TGTGCCAGCAGTTTCGGGACAGCATACGAGCAGTACTTC.

About this clonotype itself: This may be a read error, as it is one base from a much larger clone. J is TRBJ2-3 and V is TRBV20-1; the match to TRBD2 covers 7 bases. J gave up 5 bases and V 6 bases, and 20 bases lay outside the gene matches. CDR3 length: 17 amino acids. Germline V gene sequence: CDR1 DFQATT, CDR2 SNEGSKA (reference sequence). The DNA of the CDR3 is TGCAGTGCCAGGAAGATGACCGGGACTGGCGGGAGAGATACGCAGTATTTT. It codes for CSARKMTGTGGRDTQYF.

This clonotype was detected only a few times. V usage is TRBV7-9 and J usage is TRBJ2-5; 10 bases match TRBD2. V gave up 2 bases and J gave up 2 bases; unmatched junction bases: 5. The CDR3 is 16 residues long. Germline loops: CDR1 SEHNR, CDR2 FQNEAQ (reference sequence). The CDR3 DNA sequence: TGTGCCAGCAGCTTAAGGCTAGCGGGAGAGCAAGAGACCCAGTACTTC. Amino acid sequence: CASSLRLAGEQETQYF.

The V call is TRBV19, the J call TRBJ1-5; D is possibly TRBD1 (6 bases). Germline assignment: CDR1 LNHDA and CDR2 SQIVND (reference sequence). The length of the CDR3 is 17 residues. The V and J ends lost 10 bases and 3 bases respectively, with 25 bases between them. The CDR3 sequence is CATIHFRVGGNNQPQHF. For the CDR3, the DNA is TGTGCCACCATACATTTTCGGGTAGGGGGGAACAATCAGCCCCAGCATTTT.

This clonotype came up many times. CDR3 DNA sequence: TGTGCCAGCAGTGGGGGGACTAGCGGCACAGATACGCAGTATTTT. It specifies CASSGGTSGTDTQYF. This chain joins TRBV2 and TRBJ2-3, with TRBD2 matching 10 bases. V was pared by 4 bases and J by 1 base, with 2 bases of the junction left unmatched. The CDR3 has 15 residues. Germline assignment: CDR1 SNHLY and CDR2 FYNNEI.

This clonotype appeared a few times. The CDR3 region has the DNA TGCAGTGCTGACCGCGGACAGGGGTCCTACGAGCAGTACTTC. Translating it yields CSADRGQGSYEQYF. J is TRBJ2-7 and V is TRBV20-1; 9 positions match TRBD1. CDR1 DFQATT and CDR2 SNEGSKA come from the germline V gene (reference sequence). J gave up 1 base and V 5 bases, and 6 bases lay outside the gene matches. This CDR3 contains 14 residues.

The chain is built from TRBV6-9 and TRBJ2-7, with D perhaps matching TRBD2 (5 bases). Between the trimmed V and J ends, which lost 3 bases and 1 base, there was a span of 13 bases. The germline gives CDR1 MNHGY, CDR2 SVAAGI. The CDR3 runs 15 residues. The CDR3 region has the DNA TGTGCCAGCAGTTACCGGGGTCGACTTTCCTACGAGCAGTACTTC. It translates to CASSYRGRLSYEQYF.

A remark on this clonotype: Relative to the germline gene, one junction end is altered; a read error may explain this. This chain connects TRBV3-1 to TRBJ2-5; maybe TRBD1 (6 bases). The germline CDR1 and CDR2 sequences are LGHDT and YNNKEL (reference sequence). The CDR3 is 16 residues long. CDR3 DNA: TGTGCCAGCAGCCAAGAAACAGGGACGTTCCAAGGGACCCAGTACTTC. As protein: CASSQETGTFQGTQYF.